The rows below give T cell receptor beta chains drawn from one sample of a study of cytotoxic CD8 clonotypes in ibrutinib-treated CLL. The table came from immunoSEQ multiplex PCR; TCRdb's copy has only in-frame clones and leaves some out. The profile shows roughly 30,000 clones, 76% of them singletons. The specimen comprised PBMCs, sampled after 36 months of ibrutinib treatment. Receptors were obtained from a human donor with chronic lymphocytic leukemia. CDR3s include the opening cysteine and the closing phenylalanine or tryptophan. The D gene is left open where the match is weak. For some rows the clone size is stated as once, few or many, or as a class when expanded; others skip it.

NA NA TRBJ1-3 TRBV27 CASSYKSQGYTIYF TGTGCCAGCAGTTATAAATCACAGGGTTACACCATATATTTT
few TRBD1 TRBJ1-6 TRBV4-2 CASSQLTGGSPLHF TGTGCCAGCAGCCAATTGACAGGGGGATCACCCCTCCACTTT
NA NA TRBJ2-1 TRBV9 CASSVGLGGNEQFF TGTGCCAGCAGCGTAGGCCTAGGGGGGAATGAGCAGTTCTTC
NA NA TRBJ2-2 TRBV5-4 CASSFLGTNTGELFF TGTGCCAGCAGCTTCCTAGGGACGAACACCGGGGAGCTGTTTTTT
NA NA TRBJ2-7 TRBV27 CASSFDSTSSYEQYF TGTGCCAGCAGTTTTGACTCGACGAGCTCCTACGAGCAGTACTTC
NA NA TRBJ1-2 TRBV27 CASSLDRTAYGYTF TGTGCCAGCAGTTTAGACAGGACTGCCTATGGCTACACCTTC
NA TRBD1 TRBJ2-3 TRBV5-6 CASSLGTGGFTDTQYF TGTGCCAGCAGCTTGGGGACAGGGGGTTTCACAGATACGCAGTATTTT
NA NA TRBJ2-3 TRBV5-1 CASSLGRGPSTDTQYF TGCGCCAGCAGCTTGGGGAGGGGGCCGAGCACAGATACGCAGTATTTT
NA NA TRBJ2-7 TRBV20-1 CSAVQRYEQYF TGCAGTGCTGTTCAGCGCTACGAGCAGTACTTC
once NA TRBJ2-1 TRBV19 CASRWGGPYNEQFF TGTGCCAGTAGATGGGGGGGGCCCTACAATGAGCAGTTCTTC
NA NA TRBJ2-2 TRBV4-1 CASSQYRETGELFF TGCGCCAGCAGCCAATACAGGGAAACCGGGGAGCTGTTTTTT
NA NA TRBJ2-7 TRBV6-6 CASSPGGGRITGEQYF TGTGCCAGCAGCCCCGGTGGAGGGCGAATAACTGGCGAGCAGTACTTC
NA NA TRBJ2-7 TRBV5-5 CASSPAWGSSYEQYF TGTGCCAGCAGCCCAGCATGGGGCAGCTCCTACGAGCAGTACTTC
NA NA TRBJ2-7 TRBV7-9 CASSLAVGGNEQYF TGTGCCAGCAGCTTAGCTGTGGGGGGCAACGAGCAGTACTTC
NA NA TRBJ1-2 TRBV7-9 CASSLGGPYGYTF TGTGCCAGCAGCTTAGGGGGACCCTATGGCTACACCTTC
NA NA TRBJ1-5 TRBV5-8 CASSLAVSSNQPQHF TGTGCCAGCAGCTTGGCAGTTTCGAGCAATCAGCCCCAGCATTTT
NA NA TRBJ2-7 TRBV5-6 CASSLGTFYEQYF TGTGCCAGCAGCTTAGGTACCTTCTACGAGCAGTACTTC
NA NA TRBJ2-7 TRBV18 CASSPPAGAPYEQYF TGTGCCAGCTCACCCCCGGCAGGGGCTCCCTACGAGCAGTACTTC
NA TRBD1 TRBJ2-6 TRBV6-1 CASSPGGSGANVLTF TGTGCCAGCAGTCCAGGGGGCAGTGGGGCCAACGTCCTGACTTTC
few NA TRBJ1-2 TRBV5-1 CASSVGPDNYGYTF TGCGCCAGCAGTGTAGGGCCCGACAACTATGGCTACACCTTC
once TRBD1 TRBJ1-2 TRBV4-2 CASSLGTAYGYTF TGTGCCAGCAGCCTTGGGACAGCCTATGGCTACACCTTC
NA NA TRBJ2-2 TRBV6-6 CASSYPGTGTGELFF TGTGCCAGCAGTTACCCAGGGACGGGAACCGGGGAGCTGTTTTTT
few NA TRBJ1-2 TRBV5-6 CASSTTAVDYGYTF TGTGCCAGCAGCACAACCGCCGTAGACTATGGCTACACCTTC
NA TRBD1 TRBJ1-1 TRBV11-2 CASSLQGERTFF TGTGCCAGCAGCTTACAGGGGGAGAGAACTTTCTTT
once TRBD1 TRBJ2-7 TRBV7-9 CASSPPEGTGSYEQYF TGTGCCAGCAGCCCCCCCGAGGGGACAGGGTCCTACGAGCAGTACTTC
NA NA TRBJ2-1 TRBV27 CASHTGQGAYNEQFF TGTGCCAGCCATACTGGCCAGGGAGCCTACAATGAGCAGTTCTTC
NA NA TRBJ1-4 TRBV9 CASSIHGATNEKLFF TGTGCCAGCAGCATCCACGGGGCAACTAATGAAAAACTGTTTTTT
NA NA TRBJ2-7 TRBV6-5 CASSYSSGVGYEQYF TGTGCCAGCAGTTACTCCTCAGGGGTCGGCTACGAGCAGTACTTC